This T cell receptor beta chain was found in a study of shared clonotypes between healthy human individuals. About the research overall: Each donor's CD8 memory used one plate, CD8 naive two, each CD4 subset three. Study-wide findings and caveats: Sharing across a few donors was seen in 4% to 5.5% of naive CD4 clonotypes.

Points on this clone: The antigen remains unidentified. The sample carries other DNA sequences with the same CDR3.

Clones were read by immunoSEQ multiplex PCR, and TCRdb kept only the in-frame ones, dropping some. The profile covers 2 million to 3 million clones, with approximately 93% appearing a single time and 0.36% taken by the ten largest. Into CD45RA+ naive and CD45RA-negative memory subsets, the CD4+ cells were split. Source material: naive CD4+ T cells from PBMCs. Subset indicated: CD45RA+ positively selected. The source of this sequence is a man aged 18 to 35 in good health. Some clones in this sample may be carry-over from other donors' samples.

The chain's CDR3 is CASSIGTGAGNTIYF. As DNA, the CDR3 is TGCGCCAGCAGCATCGGGACAGGGGCTGGAAACACCATATATTTT. The chain has TRBV5-1 and TRBJ1-3; 10 nucleotides align to TRBD1. Germline V lookup: CDR1 SGHRS, CDR2 YFSETQ. J lost 2 bases, V lost 4 bases, and 3 bases had no gene match. This CDR3 is 15 amino acids long.